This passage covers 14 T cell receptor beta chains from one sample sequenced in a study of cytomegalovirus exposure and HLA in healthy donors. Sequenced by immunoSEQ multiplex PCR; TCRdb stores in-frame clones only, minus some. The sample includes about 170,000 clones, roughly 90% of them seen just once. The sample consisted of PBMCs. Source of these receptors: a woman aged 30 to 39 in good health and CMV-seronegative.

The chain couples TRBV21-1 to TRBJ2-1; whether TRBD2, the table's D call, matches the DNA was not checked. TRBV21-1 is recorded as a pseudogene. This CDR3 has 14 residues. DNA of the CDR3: TGTGCCAGCACCACTAGGTGCGAAAACGGTGAGCAGTTCTTC. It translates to CASTTRCENGEQFF.

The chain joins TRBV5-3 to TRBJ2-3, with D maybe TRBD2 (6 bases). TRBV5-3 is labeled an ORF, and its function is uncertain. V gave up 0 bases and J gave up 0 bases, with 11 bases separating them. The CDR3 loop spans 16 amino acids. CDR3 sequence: CARSLAGVSSTDTQYF. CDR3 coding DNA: TGTGCCAGAAGCTTGGCGGGGGTCAGTAGCACAGATACGCAGTATTTT.

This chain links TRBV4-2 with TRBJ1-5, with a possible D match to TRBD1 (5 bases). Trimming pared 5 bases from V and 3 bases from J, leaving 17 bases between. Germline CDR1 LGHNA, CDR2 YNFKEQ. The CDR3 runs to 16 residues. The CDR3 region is CASSLNMGGNNQPQHF. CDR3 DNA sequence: TGTGCCAGCAGCTTAAACATGGGGGGAAACAATCAGCCCCAGCATTTT.

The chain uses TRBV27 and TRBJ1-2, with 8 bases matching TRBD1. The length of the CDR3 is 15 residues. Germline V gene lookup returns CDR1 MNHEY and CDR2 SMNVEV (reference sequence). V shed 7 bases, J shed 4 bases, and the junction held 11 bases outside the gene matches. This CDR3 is CASTLGRGQVYGYTF. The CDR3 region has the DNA TGTGCCAGCACCTTGGGACGGGGACAGGTCTATGGCTACACCTTC.

In DNA, the CDR3 is TGTGCCAGCGCGATCTCCTACGAGCAGTACTTC. Protein sequence: CASAISYEQYF. The chain employs TRBV7-2 and TRBJ2-7; D ambiguous. Germline V lookup: CDR1 SGHTA, CDR2 FQGNSA. The V and J ends lost 8 bases and 0 bases respectively, with 5 bases between them. The CDR3 totals 11 residues. The full variable domain, in which reference TRBV7-2 and TRBJ2-7 provide the parts outside the CDR3, is GAGVSQSPSNKVTEKGKDVELRCDPISGHTALYWYRQSLGQGLEFLIYFQGNSAPDKSGLPSDRFSAERTGGSVSTLTIQRTQQEDSAVYLCASAISYEQYFGPGTRLTVT.

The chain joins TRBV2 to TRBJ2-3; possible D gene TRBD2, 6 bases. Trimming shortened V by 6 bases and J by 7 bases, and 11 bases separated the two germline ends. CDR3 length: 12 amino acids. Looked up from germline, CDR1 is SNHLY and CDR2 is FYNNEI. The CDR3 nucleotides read TGTGCCAGCAGAGCCGGGACTTATACGCAGTATTTT. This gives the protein CASRAGTYTQYF.

The CDR3: CASSQSGPQETQYF. The CDR3 bases are TGTGCCAGCAGCCAATCCGGGCCACAGGAGACCCAGTACTTC. The chain couples TRBV7-2 to TRBJ2-5, with unresolved D. This CDR3 is 14 amino acids long. Looked up from germline, CDR1 is SGHTA and CDR2 is FQGNSA. The V end was cut by 5 bases, the J end by 5 bases, with 15 bases between.

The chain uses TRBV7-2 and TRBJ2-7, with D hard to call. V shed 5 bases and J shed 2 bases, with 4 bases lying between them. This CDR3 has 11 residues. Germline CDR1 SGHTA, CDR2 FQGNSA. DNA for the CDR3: TGTGCCAGCAGCACGACCTACGAGCAGTACTTC. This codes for CASSTTYEQYF.

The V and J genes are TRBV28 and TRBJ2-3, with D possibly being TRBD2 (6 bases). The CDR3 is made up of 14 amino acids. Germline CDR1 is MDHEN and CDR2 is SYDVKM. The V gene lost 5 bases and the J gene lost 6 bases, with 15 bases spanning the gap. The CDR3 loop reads CASSLGGDVDTQYF. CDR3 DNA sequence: TGTGCCAGCAGTCTCGGCGGGGATGTGGATACGCAGTATTTT.

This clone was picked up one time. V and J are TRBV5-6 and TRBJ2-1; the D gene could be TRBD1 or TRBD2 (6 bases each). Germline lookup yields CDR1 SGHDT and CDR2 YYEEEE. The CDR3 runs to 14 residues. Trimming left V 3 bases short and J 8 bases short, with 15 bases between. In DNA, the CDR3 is TGTGCCAGCAGCTGGGACGACGGGGGCGATGAGCAGTTCTTC. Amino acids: CASSWDDGGDEQFF.

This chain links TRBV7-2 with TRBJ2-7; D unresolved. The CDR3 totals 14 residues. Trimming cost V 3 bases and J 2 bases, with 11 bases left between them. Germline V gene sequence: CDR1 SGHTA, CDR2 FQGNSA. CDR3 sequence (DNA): TGTGCCAGCAGCTTCGCTTCCCCGCCCTACGAGCAGTACTTC. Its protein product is CASSFASPPYEQYF.

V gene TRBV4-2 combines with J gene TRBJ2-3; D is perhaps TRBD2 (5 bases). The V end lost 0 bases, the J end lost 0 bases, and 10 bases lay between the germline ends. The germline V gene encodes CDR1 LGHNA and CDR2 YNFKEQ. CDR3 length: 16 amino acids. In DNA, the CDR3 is TGTGCCAGCAGCCAAGAGAGGGCCCTTAGCACAGATACGCAGTATTTT. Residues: CASSQERALSTDTQYF.

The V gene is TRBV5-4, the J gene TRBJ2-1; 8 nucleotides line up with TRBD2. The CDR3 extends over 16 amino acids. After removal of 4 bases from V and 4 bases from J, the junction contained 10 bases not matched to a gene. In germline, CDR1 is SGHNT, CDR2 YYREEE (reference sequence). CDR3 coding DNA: TGTGCCAGCAGCAAACCGGGACTAGGGAAATACAATGAGCAGTTCTTC. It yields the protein CASSKPGLGKYNEQFF.

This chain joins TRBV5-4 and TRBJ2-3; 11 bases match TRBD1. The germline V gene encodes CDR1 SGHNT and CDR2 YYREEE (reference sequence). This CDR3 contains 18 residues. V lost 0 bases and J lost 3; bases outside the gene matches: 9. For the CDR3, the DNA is TGTGCCAGCAGCTTGGGGGGACAGGGGGGTTTTGGGACAGATACGCAGTATTTT. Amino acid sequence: CASSLGGQGGFGTDTQYF.